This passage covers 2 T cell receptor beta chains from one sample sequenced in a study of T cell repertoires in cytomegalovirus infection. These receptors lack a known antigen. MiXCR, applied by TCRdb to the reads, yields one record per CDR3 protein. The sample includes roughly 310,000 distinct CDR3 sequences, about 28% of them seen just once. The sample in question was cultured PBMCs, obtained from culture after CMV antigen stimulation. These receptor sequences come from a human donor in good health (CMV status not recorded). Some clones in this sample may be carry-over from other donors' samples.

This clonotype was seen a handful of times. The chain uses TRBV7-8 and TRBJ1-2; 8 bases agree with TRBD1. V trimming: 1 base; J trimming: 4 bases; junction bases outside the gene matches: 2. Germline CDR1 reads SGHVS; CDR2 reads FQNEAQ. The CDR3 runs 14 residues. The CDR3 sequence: CASSLGTGPYGYTF. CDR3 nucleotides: TGTGCCAGCAGCTTAGGGACAGGGCCCTATGGCTACACCTTC.

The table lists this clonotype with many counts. This chain's CDR3 is CASSLLAGGEETQYF. The CDR3 nucleotides read TGTGCCAGCAGCCTCCTCGCCGGGGGGGAAGAGACCCAGTACTTC. The chain combines TRBV7-6 with TRBJ2-5; 8 bases are a match to TRBD2. V was clipped by 5 bases and J by 3 bases; unmatched bases: 8. The CDR3 is made up of 15 amino acids. Germline values: CDR1 SGHVS, CDR2 FNYEAQ.